This T cell receptor (beta chain) appears in the sequencing data of a study of beta chain features in type 1 diabetes. The germline V and J ends were trimmed by 6 bases and 2 bases, with 11 bases remaining between them. This CDR3 comprises 13 residues. CDR1 and CDR2 (germline): MGHDK, SYGVNS. The whole isolated RNA underwent reverse transcription, so sequencing captured expressed TCRB transcripts. Sequencing was performed with immunoSEQ multiplex PCR; in TCRdb, only in-frame clones are kept and a portion is missing. The data show some 360,000 clones, around 10% seen once. Study-level results: Type 1 diabetes patients showed fewer insertions and more deletions at VDJ junctions. Across all four CD4+ subsets, people with type 1 diabetes showed modestly shorter TCRB CDR3s.

Note on this clone: Antigen specificity is unknown.

The rearrangement uses TRBV25-1 and TRBJ2-7; tentatively, D is TRBD2 (6 bases). The TCR originated in a man aged 25 to 45 with type 1 diabetes. The specimen was central memory CD4+ T cells from blood. CDR3 protein: CASSRDSPYEQYF. The CDR3 nucleotides read TGTGCCAGCAGCCGGGACTCTCCCTACGAGCAGTACTTC.